The present TCR beta chain was sequenced within a study of identical twins. Trimming at V came to 4 bases and at J to 2 bases, leaving 5 bases not matched to a gene. Germline assignment: CDR1 SGHRS and CDR2 YFSETQ. CDR3 length equals 14 residues. TCRdb reanalysed the 5' RACE reads using MiXCR and keeps one entry per CDR3 protein. The table has 500,000 or so distinct CDR3 sequences, roughly a fifth seen once. Overall study results and limits: Beta out-of-frame sequences showed weaker excess sharing between twins.

This clonotype came up a few times. Its target is not known. These records were also assigned to another study, of T cells expressing NK-cell markers.

The sequencing input was CD4+ T cells sorted from blood. This chain connects TRBV5-1 to TRBJ2-5; 7 nucleotides align to TRBD1. This clonotype originated in a woman aged 18-35 years in good health. Here the CDR3 reads CASSESTGQETQYF. The CDR3 DNA sequence: TGCGCCAGCAGCGAATCGACAGGGCAAGAGACCCAGTACTTC.